The clone carrying this T cell receptor beta chain showed up just once. The CDR3 runs to 15 residues. V trimming: 3 bases; J trimming: 5 bases; junction bases outside the gene matches: 7. CDR1 is SGHTA and CDR2 is FQGNSA in the germline V gene. The record originates from a study of blood T cell repertoires in COVID-19. Methods used by the authors: Reference gene primers were amplified, and this amplification served to estimate nucleated cell counts. The protocol was immunoSEQ multiplex PCR, while the TCRdb copy is restricted to in-frame clones and leaves out a portion. V, J and clone size derive from that table, while D and trimming were established from the DNA sequence. The table records approximately 100,000 clones, approximately 85% of them present only once.

The chain has TRBV7-2 and TRBJ2-1; 7 nucleotides agree with TRBD2. Sequencing was carried out using peripheral blood. The sequence was collected from a human donor in a cohort sampled during active COVID-19. The CDR3 DNA is TGTGCCAGCAGCTTGGTTAGCGGGTTCAACAATGAGCAGTTCTTC. Residues: CASSLVSGFNNEQFF.